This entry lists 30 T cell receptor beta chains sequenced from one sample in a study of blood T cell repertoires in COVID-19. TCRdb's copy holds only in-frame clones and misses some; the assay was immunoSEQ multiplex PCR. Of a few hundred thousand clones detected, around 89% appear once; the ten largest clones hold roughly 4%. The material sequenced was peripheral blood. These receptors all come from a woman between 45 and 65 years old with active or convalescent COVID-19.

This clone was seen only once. This chain's CDR3 is CASSLTGAGANVLTF. CDR3 bases: TGTGCCAGCAGCCTTACAGGGGCAGGGGCCAACGTCCTGACTTTC. The rearrangement links TRBV9 to TRBJ2-6; 7 bases map to TRBD1. The germline V gene has CDR1 SGDLS and CDR2 YYNGEE. J gave up 4 bases and V 4 bases, and 5 bases lay outside the gene matches. The length of the CDR3 is 15 residues.

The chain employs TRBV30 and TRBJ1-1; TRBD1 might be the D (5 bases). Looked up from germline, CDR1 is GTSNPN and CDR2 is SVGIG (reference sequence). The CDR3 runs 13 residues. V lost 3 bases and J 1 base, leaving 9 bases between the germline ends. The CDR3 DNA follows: TGTGCCTGGAGGTCCGGGGGGAACACTGAAGCTTTCTTT. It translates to CAWRSGGNTEAFF.

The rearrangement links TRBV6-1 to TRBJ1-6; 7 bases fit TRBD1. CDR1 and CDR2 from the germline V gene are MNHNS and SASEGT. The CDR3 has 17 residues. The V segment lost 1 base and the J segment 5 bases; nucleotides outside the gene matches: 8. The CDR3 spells CASSEGIWDRDNSPLHF. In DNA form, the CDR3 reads TGTGCCAGCAGTGAAGGCATATGGGACAGAGATAATTCACCCCTCCACTTT.

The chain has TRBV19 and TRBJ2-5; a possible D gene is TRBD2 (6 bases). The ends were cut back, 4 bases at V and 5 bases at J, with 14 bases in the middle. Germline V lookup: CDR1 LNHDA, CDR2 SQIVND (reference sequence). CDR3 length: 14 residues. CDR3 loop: CASSTRGFGETQYF. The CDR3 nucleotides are TGTGCCAGTAGTACCCGGGGGTTTGGGGAGACCCAGTACTTC.

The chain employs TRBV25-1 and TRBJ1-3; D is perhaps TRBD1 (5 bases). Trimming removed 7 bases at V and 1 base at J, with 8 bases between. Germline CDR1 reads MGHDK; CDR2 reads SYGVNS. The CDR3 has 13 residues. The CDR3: CASTAGSGNTIYF. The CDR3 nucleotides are TGTGCCAGCACCGCAGGGTCTGGAAACACCATATATTTT.

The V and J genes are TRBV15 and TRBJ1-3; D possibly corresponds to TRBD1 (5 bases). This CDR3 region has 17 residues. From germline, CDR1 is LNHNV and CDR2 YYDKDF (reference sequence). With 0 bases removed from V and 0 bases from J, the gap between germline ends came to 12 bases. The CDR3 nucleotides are TGTGCCACCAGCAGAGAGGGGCCGGTGAGCTCTGGAAACACCATATATTTT. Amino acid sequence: CATSREGPVSSGNTIYF.

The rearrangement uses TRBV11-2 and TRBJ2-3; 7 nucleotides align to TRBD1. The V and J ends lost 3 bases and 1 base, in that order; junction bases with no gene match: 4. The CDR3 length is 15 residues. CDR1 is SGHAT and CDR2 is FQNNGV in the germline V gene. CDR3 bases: TGTGCCAGCAGCTTCGGGGACAGCCGCACAGATACGCAGTATTTT. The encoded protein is CASSFGDSRTDTQYF.

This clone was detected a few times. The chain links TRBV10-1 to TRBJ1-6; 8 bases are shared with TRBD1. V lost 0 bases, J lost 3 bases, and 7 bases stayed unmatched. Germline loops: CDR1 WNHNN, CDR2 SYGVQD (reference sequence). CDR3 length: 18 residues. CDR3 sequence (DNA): TGCGCCAGCAGTGAGTCGATTTGTACAGGGGGCTATAATTCACCCCTCCACTTT. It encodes CASSESICTGGYNSPLHF.

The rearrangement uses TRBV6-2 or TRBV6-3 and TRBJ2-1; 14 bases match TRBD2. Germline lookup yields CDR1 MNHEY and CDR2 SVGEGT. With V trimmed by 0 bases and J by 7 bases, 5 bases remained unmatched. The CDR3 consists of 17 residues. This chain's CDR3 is CASSYSRTSGGWNEQFF. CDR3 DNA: TGTGCCAGCAGTTACTCGAGGACTAGCGGGGGGTGGAATGAGCAGTTCTTC.

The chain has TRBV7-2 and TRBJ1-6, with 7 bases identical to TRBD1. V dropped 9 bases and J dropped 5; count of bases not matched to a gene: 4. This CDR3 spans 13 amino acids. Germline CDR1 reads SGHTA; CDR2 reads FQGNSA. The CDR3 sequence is CASQGVHNSPLHF. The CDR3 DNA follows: TGTGCCAGTCAGGGGGTCCATAATTCACCCCTCCACTTT.

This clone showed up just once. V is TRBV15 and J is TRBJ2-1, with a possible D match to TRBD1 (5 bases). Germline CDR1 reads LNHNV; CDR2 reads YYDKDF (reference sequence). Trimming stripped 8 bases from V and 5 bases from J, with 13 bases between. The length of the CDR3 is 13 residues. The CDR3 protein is CATRPTEDNEQFF. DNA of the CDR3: TGTGCCACCCGACCGACAGAGGACAATGAGCAGTTCTTC.

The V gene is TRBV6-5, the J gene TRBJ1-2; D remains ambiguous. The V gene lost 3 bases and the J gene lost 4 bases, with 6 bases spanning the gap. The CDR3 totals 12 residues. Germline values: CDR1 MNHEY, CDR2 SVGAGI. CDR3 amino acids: CASSYAGYGYTF. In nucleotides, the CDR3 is TGTGCCAGCAGTTATGCCGGCTATGGCTACACCTTC.

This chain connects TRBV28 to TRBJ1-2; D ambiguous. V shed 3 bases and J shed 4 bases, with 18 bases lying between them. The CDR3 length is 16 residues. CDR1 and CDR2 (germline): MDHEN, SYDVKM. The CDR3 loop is CASSLGRGRARYGYTF. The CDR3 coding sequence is TGTGCCAGCAGTTTGGGCCGCGGGAGGGCCCGCTATGGCTACACCTTC.

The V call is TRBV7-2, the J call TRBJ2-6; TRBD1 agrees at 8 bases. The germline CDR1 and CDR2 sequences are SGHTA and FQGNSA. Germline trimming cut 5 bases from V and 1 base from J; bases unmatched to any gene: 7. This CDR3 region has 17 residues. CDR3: CASSQQGEISGANVLTF. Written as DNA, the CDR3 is TGTGCCAGCAGCCAACAGGGGGAGATTTCTGGGGCCAACGTCCTGACTTTC.

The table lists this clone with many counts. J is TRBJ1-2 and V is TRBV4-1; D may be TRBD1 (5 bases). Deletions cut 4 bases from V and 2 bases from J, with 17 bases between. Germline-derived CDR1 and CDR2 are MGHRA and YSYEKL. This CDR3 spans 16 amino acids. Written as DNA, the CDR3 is TGCGCCAGCAGCCCCCATGGGGGGTCCCCGAACTATGGCTACACCTTC. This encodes CASSPHGGSPNYGYTF.

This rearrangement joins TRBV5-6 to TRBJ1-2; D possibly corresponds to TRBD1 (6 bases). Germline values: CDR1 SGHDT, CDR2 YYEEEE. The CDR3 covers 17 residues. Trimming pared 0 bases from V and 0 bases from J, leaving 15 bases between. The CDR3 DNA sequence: TGTGCCAGCAGCTTGGCTTTAACAGGGTTTACTAACTATGGCTACACCTTC. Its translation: CASSLALTGFTNYGYTF.

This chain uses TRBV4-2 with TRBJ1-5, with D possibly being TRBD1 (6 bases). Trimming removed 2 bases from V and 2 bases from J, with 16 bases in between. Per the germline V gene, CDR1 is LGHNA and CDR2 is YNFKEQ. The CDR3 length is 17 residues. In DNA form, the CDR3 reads TGTGCCAGCAGCCAATCAGCGGCAGGGGTCGGCAATCAGCCCCAGCATTTT. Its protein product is CASSQSAAGVGNQPQHF.

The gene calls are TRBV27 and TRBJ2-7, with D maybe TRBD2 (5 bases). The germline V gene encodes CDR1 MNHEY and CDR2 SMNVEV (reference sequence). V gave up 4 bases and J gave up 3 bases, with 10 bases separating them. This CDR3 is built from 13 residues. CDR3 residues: CASSSRDYYEQYF. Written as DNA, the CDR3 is TGTGCCAGCAGTTCACGGGATTACTACGAGCAGTACTTC.

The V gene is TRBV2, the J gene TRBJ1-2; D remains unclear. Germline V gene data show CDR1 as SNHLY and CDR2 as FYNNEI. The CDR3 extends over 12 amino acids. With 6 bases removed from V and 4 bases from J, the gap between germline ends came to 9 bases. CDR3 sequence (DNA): TGTGCCAGCAGGCGGGAGGGCTATGGCTACACCTTC. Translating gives CASRREGYGYTF.

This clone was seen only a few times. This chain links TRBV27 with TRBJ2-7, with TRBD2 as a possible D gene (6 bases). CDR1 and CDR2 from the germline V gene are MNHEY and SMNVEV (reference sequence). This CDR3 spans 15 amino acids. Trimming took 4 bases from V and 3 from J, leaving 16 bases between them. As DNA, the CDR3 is TGTGCCAGCAGTTCCACGCCCGGGACTTACTACGAGCAGTACTTC. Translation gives CASSSTPGTYYEQYF.

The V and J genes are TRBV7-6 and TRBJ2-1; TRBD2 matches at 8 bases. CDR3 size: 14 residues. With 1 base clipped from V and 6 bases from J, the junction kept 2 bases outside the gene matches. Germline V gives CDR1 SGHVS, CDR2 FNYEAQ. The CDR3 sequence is CASSLGGLVNEQFF. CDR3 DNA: TGTGCCAGCAGCTTAGGGGGACTAGTCAATGAGCAGTTCTTC.

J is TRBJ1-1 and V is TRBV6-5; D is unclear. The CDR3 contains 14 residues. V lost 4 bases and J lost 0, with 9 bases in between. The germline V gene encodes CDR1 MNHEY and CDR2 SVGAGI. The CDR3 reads CASSSQIMNTEAFF. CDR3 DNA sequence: TGTGCCAGCAGTTCTCAGATTATGAACACTGAAGCTTTCTTT.

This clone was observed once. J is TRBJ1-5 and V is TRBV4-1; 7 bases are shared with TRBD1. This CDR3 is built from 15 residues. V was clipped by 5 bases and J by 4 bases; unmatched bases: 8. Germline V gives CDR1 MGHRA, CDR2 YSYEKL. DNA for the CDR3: TGCGCCAGCAGCGAGACCGGGACAGTTAATCAGCCCCAGCATTTT. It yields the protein CASSETGTVNQPQHF.

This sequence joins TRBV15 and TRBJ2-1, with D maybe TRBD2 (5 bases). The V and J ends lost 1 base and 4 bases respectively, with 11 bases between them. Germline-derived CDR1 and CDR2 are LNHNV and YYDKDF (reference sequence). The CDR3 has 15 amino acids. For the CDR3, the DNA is TGTGCCACCAGCAGAGCCTTTGGCGGGTACAATGAGCAGTTCTTC. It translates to CATSRAFGGYNEQFF.

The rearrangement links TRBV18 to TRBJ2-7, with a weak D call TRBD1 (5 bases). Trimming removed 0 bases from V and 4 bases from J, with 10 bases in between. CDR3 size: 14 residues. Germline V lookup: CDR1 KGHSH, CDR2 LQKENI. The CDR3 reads CASSPPEGAYEQYF. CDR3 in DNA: TGTGCCAGCTCACCACCGGAAGGGGCATACGAGCAGTACTTC.

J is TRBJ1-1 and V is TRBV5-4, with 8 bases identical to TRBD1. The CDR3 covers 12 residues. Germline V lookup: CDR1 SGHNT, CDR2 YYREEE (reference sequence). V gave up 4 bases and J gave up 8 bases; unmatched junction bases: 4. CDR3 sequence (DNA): TGTGCCAGCAGCCCAAGGACAGGGGAAGCTTTCTTT. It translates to CASSPRTGEAFF.

The CDR3 DNA reads as TGTGCCAGCAGCACCGACAGGGGAATCTCCTACAATGAGCAGTTCTTC. Its translation is CASSTDRGISYNEQFF. This chain joins TRBV28 and TRBJ2-1; 8 bases line up with TRBD1. CDR1 is MDHEN, CDR2 SYDVKM, per germline. The V segment lost 6 bases and the J segment 0 bases; nucleotides outside the gene matches: 7. The CDR3 sequence is 16 residues long.

In DNA form, the CDR3 reads TGTGCCTGGAGTGTGAGGAAGGGGGCAACCTACGAGCAGTACTTC. It codes for CAWSVRKGATYEQYF. The chain carries TRBV30 and TRBJ2-7; 7 bases map to TRBD1. CDR1 is GTSNPN, CDR2 SVGIG, per germline (reference sequence). This CDR3 has 15 residues. V gave up 0 bases and J gave up 2 bases; unmatched junction bases: 7.

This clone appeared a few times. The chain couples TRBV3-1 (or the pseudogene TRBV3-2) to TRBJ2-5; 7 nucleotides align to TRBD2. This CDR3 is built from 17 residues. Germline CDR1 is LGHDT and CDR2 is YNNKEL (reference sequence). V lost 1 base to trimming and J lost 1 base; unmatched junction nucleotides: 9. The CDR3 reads CASSQGWASGIQETQYF. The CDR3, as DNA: TGTGCCAGCAGCCAAGGTTGGGCTAGCGGTATCCAAGAGACCCAGTACTTC.

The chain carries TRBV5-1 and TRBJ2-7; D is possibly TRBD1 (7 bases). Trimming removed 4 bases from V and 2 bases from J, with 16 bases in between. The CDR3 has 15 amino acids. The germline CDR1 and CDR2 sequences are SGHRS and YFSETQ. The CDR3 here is CASSPSGGQPYEQYF. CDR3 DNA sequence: TGCGCCAGCAGCCCATCCGGGGGACAGCCCTACGAGCAGTACTTC.